Following are 24 T cell receptor beta chains from one sample sequenced in a study of blood T cell repertoires in COVID-19. Generated by immunoSEQ multiplex PCR, the TCRdb table keeps only in-frame clones and is missing some. The sample carries 150,000 to 200,000 clones, 82% recorded once. Sequencing was carried out using peripheral blood. The receptors were gathered from a woman in her 70s with acute or convalescent COVID-19.

J is TRBJ2-7 and V is TRBV5-1; D is undetermined. The CDR3 runs 13 residues. Deletions cut 6 bases from V and 2 bases from J, with 12 bases between. Germline V gene data show CDR1 as SGHRS and CDR2 as YFSETQ. The CDR3 spells CASMGRPPYEQYF. For the CDR3, the DNA is TGCGCCAGCATGGGCAGGCCCCCCTACGAGCAGTACTTC.

The chain has TRBV20-1 and TRBJ2-1; 8 bases fit TRBD2. This CDR3 has 14 residues. CDR1 DFQATT and CDR2 SNEGSKA come from the germline V gene (reference sequence). After removal of 3 bases from V and 3 bases from J, the junction contained 4 bases not matched to a gene. The DNA of the CDR3 is TGCAGTGCTAGTCCCCGGGGGGGCTACAATGAGCAGTTCTTC. Translated, it gives CSASPRGGYNEQFF.

The chain employs TRBV7-2 and TRBJ1-5; D possibly corresponds to TRBD1 (6 bases). The CDR3 runs to 15 residues. The V gene's germline CDR1 is SGHTA and CDR2 FQGNSA. V shed 1 base and J shed 5 bases, with 12 bases lying between them. The CDR3 protein is CASSLESYRDQPQHF. DNA of the CDR3: TGTGCCAGCAGCTTAGAATCGTACAGGGATCAGCCCCAGCATTTT.

The chain uses TRBV29-1 and TRBJ1-1; D not resolved. This CDR3 spans 12 amino acids. Germline loops: CDR1 SQVTM, CDR2 ANQGSEA. The V end was cut by 4 bases, the J end by 4 bases, with 10 bases between. The CDR3 region has the DNA TGCAGCGTTGCCCAGTCGGGCACTGAAGCTTTCTTT. Amino acid sequence: CSVAQSGTEAFF.

V usage is TRBV7-2 and J usage is TRBJ1-6; D remains unclear. The CDR3 totals 15 residues. V lost 5 bases, J lost 0 bases, and 8 bases lay in between. Germline-derived CDR1 and CDR2 are SGHTA and FQGNSA. CDR3 coding DNA: TGTGCCAGCAGCCTAGGGAGCTCCTATAATTCACCCCTCCACTTT. Translated: CASSLGSSYNSPLHF. Filled out from reference TRBV7-2 and TRBJ1-6, the complete variable domain reads GAGVSQSPSNKVTEKGKDVELRCDPISGHTALYWYRQSLGQGLEFLIYFQGNSAPDKSGLPSDRFSAERTGGSVSTLTIQRTQQEDSAVYLCASSLGSSYNSPLHFGNGTRLTVT.

The chain couples TRBV4-3 to TRBJ2-2; 8 positions agree with TRBD2. The CDR3 spans 15 residues. V dropped 4 bases and J dropped 3; count of bases not matched to a gene: 4. From germline, CDR1 is LGHNA and CDR2 YSLEER. The CDR3 loop is CASSPGLVDTGELFF. CDR3 DNA sequence: TGCGCCAGCAGCCCGGGACTAGTAGACACCGGGGAGCTGTTTTTT.

The chain is built from TRBV27 and TRBJ2-1; 12 bases are a match to TRBD2. The V gene end was trimmed by 2 bases and the J gene end by 9 bases; junction bases not matched to a gene: 14. CDR1 and CDR2 (germline): MNHEY, SMNVEV (reference sequence). This CDR3 spans 18 amino acids. CDR3 region: CASSLPMGVTSGRIEQFF. For the CDR3, the DNA is TGTGCCAGCAGTTTACCCATGGGGGTTACTAGCGGGAGGATTGAGCAGTTCTTC.

This chain joins TRBV30 and TRBJ2-3; TRBD1 matches at 10 bases. Germline CDR1 reads GTSNPN; CDR2 reads SVGIG (reference sequence). The CDR3 runs to 14 residues. V shed 4 bases and J 4 bases; nucleotides not matched to a gene: 5. CDR3 region: CAWTPGTGADTQYF. The CDR3 coding sequence is TGTGCCTGGACGCCTGGGACAGGGGCAGATACGCAGTATTTT.

The chain uses TRBV7-2 and TRBJ2-5, with 8 bases that match TRBD2. V was pared by 3 bases and J by 1 base, with 4 bases of the junction left unmatched. Germline V gene sequence: CDR1 SGHTA, CDR2 FQGNSA. The CDR3 contains 15 residues. The CDR3 spells CASSFQRGSQETQYF. DNA for the CDR3: TGTGCCAGCAGCTTCCAGCGGGGGTCCCAAGAGACCCAGTACTTC.

This chain connects TRBV6-1 to TRBJ1-6; no reliable D call. Between the trimmed V and J ends, which lost 4 bases and 0 bases, there was a span of 19 bases. The CDR3 contains 19 residues. The germline gives CDR1 MNHNS, CDR2 SASEGT. CDR3 in DNA: TGTGCCAGCAGTGGTCTGACGTTCGGCCCTAGCTCCTATAATTCACCCCTCCACTTT. Amino acids: CASSGLTFGPSSYNSPLHF.

This clone was picked up one time. This rearrangement joins TRBV4-1 to TRBJ1-2; tentatively, D is TRBD1 (6 bases). The length of the CDR3 is 14 residues. Trimming took off 6 bases at V and 6 bases at J, with 17 bases between the two ends. Germline V gene sequence: CDR1 MGHRA, CDR2 YSYEKL. The CDR3 spells CASRQPGQLHGYTF. CDR3 coding DNA: TGCGCCAGCAGACAGCCAGGACAGCTCCATGGCTACACCTTC.

V gene TRBV6-5 combines with J gene TRBJ2-7; D possibly corresponds to TRBD1 (6 bases). The CDR3 is 12 amino acids. The ends were cut back, 5 bases at V and 6 bases at J, with 11 bases in the middle. The germline V gene has CDR1 MNHEY and CDR2 SVGAGI. CDR3 coding DNA: TGTGCCAGCAGTCGAACAGGGCTCGAGCAGTACTTC. Translating gives CASSRTGLEQYF.

CDR3 region: CASSQVGRGRGTEAFF. CDR3 DNA sequence: TGCGCCAGCAGCCAAGTTGGGCGGGGGAGGGGGACTGAAGCTTTCTTT. The chain couples TRBV4-3 to TRBJ1-1; possible D gene TRBD1, 6 bases. The CDR3 has 16 residues. Trimming pared 1 base from V and 5 bases from J, leaving 17 bases between. The germline V gene has CDR1 LGHNA and CDR2 YSLEER.

Points on this clone: Sequence at one end of the junction differs from germline and may be a read error. The chain has TRBV9 and TRBJ1-2; 9 bases line up with TRBD1. Germline values: CDR1 SGDLS, CDR2 YYNGEE. The CDR3 is 14 amino acids. The CDR3 region is CASNTGQGNYGYTF. DNA of the CDR3: TGTGCAAGCAACACGGGACAGGGAAACTATGGCTACACCTTC. Variable domain in full (rest from reference TRBV9 and TRBJ1-2): DSGVTQTPKHLITATGQRVTLRCSPRSGDLSVYWYQQSLDQGLQFLIQYYNGEERAKGNILERFSAQQFPDLHSELNLSSLELGDSALYFCASNTGQGNYGYTFGSGTRLTVV.

The rearrangement uses TRBV30 and TRBJ1-5; D unresolved. Germline V CDR1 and CDR2: GTSNPN, SVGIG (reference sequence). V was pared by 2 bases and J by 0 bases, with 5 bases between. The CDR3 consists of 13 residues. Written as DNA, the CDR3 is TGTGCCTGGAGTTTAGATAGCAATCAGCCCCAGCATTTT. It codes for CAWSLDSNQPQHF.

The V and J genes are TRBV4-2 and TRBJ2-2, with D perhaps matching TRBD2 (7 bases). V gave up 4 bases and J gave up 14 bases, with 20 bases separating them. CDR1 is LGHNA and CDR2 is YNFKEQ in the germline V gene. The length of the CDR3 is 14 residues. The CDR3 region is CASSPGGGTGRLFF. The CDR3 DNA follows: TGTGCCAGCAGCCCCGGCGGGGGCACCGGTCGCCTGTTTTTT.

The chain joins TRBV28 to TRBJ2-3; possibly TRBD2 for D (7 bases). The CDR3 has 16 amino acids. Trimming took 5 bases from V and 8 from J, leaving 23 bases between them. CDR1 and CDR2 (germline): MDHEN, SYDVKM. CDR3 loop: CASSLPGQGWGGTQYF. The CDR3 DNA reads as TGTGCCAGCAGTCTCCCGGGACAAGGTTGGGGGGGTACGCAGTATTTT.

The V call is TRBV7-9, the J call TRBJ2-1; 11 bases are a match to TRBD2. Germline lookup yields CDR1 SEHNR and CDR2 FQNEAQ (reference sequence). V was clipped by 0 bases and J by 9 bases; unmatched bases: 4. CDR3 length equals 15 residues. CDR3 in DNA: TGTGCCAGCAGCTTAGCTAGCGGGAGGGCCCTTGAGCAGTTCTTC. Amino acid sequence: CASSLASGRALEQFF.

V usage is TRBV5-1 and J usage is TRBJ2-3; weak D call: TRBD1 (5 bases). The CDR3 extends over 14 amino acids. The germline V gene encodes CDR1 SGHRS and CDR2 YFSETQ. With 6 bases removed from V and 0 bases from J, the gap between germline ends came to 11 bases. CDR3 amino acids: CASMQGSSTDTQYF. CDR3 nucleotide sequence: TGCGCCAGCATGCAGGGATCTAGCACAGATACGCAGTATTTT.

The genes are TRBV9 and TRBJ2-2, with 8 positions matching TRBD1. Germline CDR1 SGDLS, CDR2 YYNGEE. After removal of 1 base from V and 4 bases from J, the junction contained 9 bases not matched to a gene. This CDR3 contains 17 residues. The CDR3 here is CASSVMGQGAVTGELFF. The DNA for the CDR3 is TGTGCCAGCAGCGTAATGGGGCAGGGGGCGGTCACCGGGGAGCTGTTTTTT.

CDR3 nucleotides: TGTGCCAGCACCCTGGGACAGGGCTCCTACGAGCAGTACTTC. This sequence encodes CASTLGQGSYEQYF. This sequence joins TRBV5-6 and TRBJ2-7, with TRBD1 matching over 9 bases. The CDR3 is 14 residues long. Germline values: CDR1 SGHDT, CDR2 YYEEEE. V shed 6 bases and J 0 bases; nucleotides not matched to a gene: 4.

V is TRBV9 and J is TRBJ2-7; D possibly corresponds to TRBD2 (5 bases). There are 14 residues in the CDR3. Trimming removed 0 bases from V and 7 bases from J, with 14 bases in between. CDR1 and CDR2 from the germline V gene are SGDLS and YYNGEE. DNA for the CDR3: TGTGCCAGCAGCGTAGAGCCCCGAACGGGGGAGCAGTACTTC. Protein sequence: CASSVEPRTGEQYF. Combining the CDR3 with reference TRBV9 and TRBJ2-7 gives the whole variable domain DSGVTQTPKHLITATGQRVTLRCSPRSGDLSVYWYQQSLDQGLQFLIQYYNGEERAKGNILERFSAQQFPDLHSELNLSSLELGDSALYFCASSVEPRTGEQYFGPGTRLTVT.

This chain connects TRBV18 to TRBJ2-7; 8 bases fit TRBD2. After removal of 3 bases from V and 2 bases from J, the junction contained 3 bases not matched to a gene. CDR1 and CDR2 from the germline V gene are KGHSH and LQKENI. This CDR3 comprises 14 residues. The CDR3: CASSPPAGAYEQYF. In DNA form, the CDR3 reads TGTGCCAGCTCACCTCCAGCGGGGGCCTACGAGCAGTACTTC.

Details on this clone: This same CDR3 is encoded by further DNA sequences in the sample. The chain uses TRBV14 and TRBJ1-2; D gene uncertain. The germline V gene encodes CDR1 SGHDN and CDR2 FVKESK. The CDR3 is 13 residues long. V was pared by 1 base and J by 5 bases, with 8 bases between. The CDR3 spells CASSQGQFYGYTF. CDR3 DNA: TGTGCCAGCAGCCAAGGACAATTTTATGGCTACACCTTC.